One and the same sample provided the 10 T cell receptor beta chains below, sequenced in a study of T cell responses to AZD1222 COVID-19 vaccine. The assay was immunoSEQ multiplex PCR, and TCRdb's table has in-frame clones only and misses some. The sample has over 90,000 clones, less than 95% seen once. The sample consisted of peripheral blood, taken on day 0 of AZD1222 vaccination. These receptors were obtained from an adult in good health.

The rearrangement links TRBV4-2 to TRBJ1-6; 7 bases are a match to TRBD1. The germline V gene encodes CDR1 LGHNA and CDR2 YNFKEQ. V gave up 4 bases and J gave up 0 bases; unmatched junction bases: 18. The CDR3 contains 21 residues. In DNA form, the CDR3 reads TGTGCCAGCAGCCGGAGTTGGGTGATAGTGGACAGGAGCTCCTATAATTCACCCCTCCACTTT. It specifies CASSRSWVIVDRSSYNSPLHF.

The chain couples TRBV24-1 to TRBJ2-3, with a possible D match to TRBD2 (5 bases). This CDR3 comprises 13 residues. Trimming removed 5 bases at V and 3 bases at J, with 8 bases between. CDR1 is KGHDR and CDR2 is SFDVKD in the germline V gene. The CDR3 is CATSGGSTDTQYF. The CDR3 nucleotides are TGTGCCACCAGTGGCGGGTCAACAGATACGCAGTATTTT.

V usage is TRBV5-4 and J usage is TRBJ2-5; TRBD1 aligns across 8 bases. V shed 5 bases, J shed 6 bases, and the junction held 6 bases outside the gene matches. Germline loops: CDR1 SGHNT, CDR2 YYREEE (reference sequence). The length of the CDR3 is 13 residues. The CDR3 spells CASSYDRGKTQYF. The DNA of the CDR3 is TGTGCCAGCAGTTACGACAGGGGAAAGACCCAGTACTTC.

This clone was recorded only once. The chain recombines TRBV28 with TRBJ1-5; D is uncertain. This CDR3 region has 16 residues. Between the trimmed V and J ends, which lost 3 bases and 0 bases, there was a span of 12 bases. From germline, CDR1 is MDHEN and CDR2 SYDVKM. The CDR3 loop is CASSFRWINSNQPQHF. In DNA, the CDR3 is TGTGCCAGCAGTTTTAGGTGGATCAATAGCAATCAGCCCCAGCATTTT.

V is TRBV5-6 and J is TRBJ1-2; D is undetermined. Germline V lookup: CDR1 SGHDT, CDR2 YYEEEE. V lost 3 bases and J 4 bases, leaving 19 bases between the germline ends. The CDR3 length is 16 residues. This CDR3 reads CASSYPSLLRIYGYTF. DNA of the CDR3: TGTGCCAGCAGCTACCCCAGTCTTTTGAGGATCTATGGCTACACCTTC. The complete variable domain, with remaining parts taken from reference TRBV5-6 and TRBJ1-2, reads DAGVTQSPTHLIKTRGQQVTLRCSPKSGHDTVSWYQQALGQGPQFIFQYYEEEERQRGNFPDRFSGHQFPNYSSELNVNALLLGDSALYLCASSYPSLLRIYGYTFGSGTRLTVV.

This chain uses TRBV19 with TRBJ2-7, with D possibly called TRBD1 or TRBD2 (5 bases each). Germline loops: CDR1 LNHDA, CDR2 SQIVND (reference sequence). CDR3 length: 16 amino acids. V lost 5 bases and J lost 2, with 19 bases in between. CDR3 loop: CASSETPGRITYEQYF. DNA for the CDR3: TGTGCCAGTAGTGAAACCCCGGGACGGATAACCTACGAGCAGTACTTC.

V usage is TRBV7-9 and J usage is TRBJ2-1; D is uncertain. Trimming pared 1 base from V and 4 bases from J, leaving 14 bases between. Germline V gene data show CDR1 as SEHNR and CDR2 as FQNEAQ (reference sequence). CDR3 length: 16 amino acids. The CDR3 loop is CASSLGSSLTYNEQFF. CDR3 DNA: TGTGCCAGCAGCTTAGGGTCCTCCCTCACATACAATGAGCAGTTCTTC.

This sequence joins TRBV6-6 and TRBJ2-7; D gene ambiguous. This CDR3 spans 14 amino acids. Germline loops: CDR1 MNHNY, CDR2 SVGAGI (reference sequence). Trimming took off 6 bases at V and 6 bases at J, with 18 bases between the two ends. CDR3 loop: CASSHLHSLVEQYF. CDR3 sequence (DNA): TGTGCCAGCAGCCATCTTCATTCCTTGGTCGAGCAGTACTTC.

V is TRBV28 and J is TRBJ1-2, with D uncertain. This CDR3 comprises 12 residues. V was clipped by 3 bases and J by 5 bases, with 7 bases between them. Germline V gene data show CDR1 as MDHEN and CDR2 as SYDVKM. The CDR3 DNA reads TGTGCCAGCAGTTTCTACTTATATGGCTACACCTTC. This translates into CASSFYLYGYTF.

J is TRBJ2-3 and V is TRBV4-2; possibly TRBD1 or TRBD2 for D (6 bases each). This CDR3 has 19 amino acids. Germline CDR1 and CDR2: LGHNA and YNFKEQ. Trimming pared 0 bases from V and 5 bases from J, leaving 24 bases between. CDR3 sequence (DNA): TGTGCCAGCAGCCAAGATGGTCGCGGTAGGGGGGCGGGGAGAGATACGCAGTATTTT. Its translation is CASSQDGRGRGAGRDTQYF.